The rows below give T cell receptor beta chains drawn from one sample of a study of blood T cell repertoires in COVID-19. Repertoires were generated with immunoSEQ multiplex PCR, while TCRdb's copy carries only in-frame clones and drops some. Here the sample spans approximately 190,000 clones, 82% being singletons. Sequenced input: peripheral blood. The source of these receptors is a woman in her fifties or sixties with COVID-19, enrolled during active disease. Both conserved end residues are part of each CDR3. Each record gives: V gene, J gene, clone size, D gene, CDR3 length, CDR3 protein, CDR3 DNA. D genes are given only for firm matches. Size tells how often a clone was seen (once, few, many) or the class of an expanded clone, and some rows leave it out.

>TRBV5-6|TRBJ1-5|NA|NA|15
CASSLKGNSNQPQHF
TGTGCCAGCAGCTTGAAGGGGAATAGCAATCAGCCCCAGCATTTT
>TRBV5-1|TRBJ2-2|NA|NA|15
CASSLAAGASGELFF
TGCGCCAGCAGCTTGGCGGCAGGGGCATCCGGGGAGCTGTTTTTT
>TRBV27|TRBJ2-5|NA|TRBD1|14
CASGDRGPPETQYF
TGTGCCAGCGGTGACAGGGGGCCCCCAGAGACCCAGTACTTC
>TRBV7-9|TRBJ1-5|NA|NA|14
CASSPGQNNQPQHF
TGTGCCAGCAGCCCCGGACAGAACAATCAGCCCCAGCATTTT
>TRBV19|TRBJ1-4|NA|NA|14
CASSLQGSNEKLFF
TGTGCCAGTAGTCTTCAGGGTTCTAATGAAAAACTGTTTTTT
>TRBV7-2|TRBJ1-5|NA|TRBD1|14
CASSMTGSNQPQHF
TGTGCCAGCAGCATGACAGGGAGCAATCAGCCCCAGCATTTT
>TRBV7-8|TRBJ1-1|NA|NA|17
CASSTFNRDTKNTEAFF
TGTGCCAGCAGCACGTTTAACCGGGACACTAAGAACACTGAAGCTTTCTTT
>TRBV11-2|TRBJ1-2|NA|TRBD1|15
CASSLLQTGDYGYTF
TGTGCCAGCAGCTTACTCCAGACAGGGGACTATGGCTACACCTTC
>TRBV7-2|TRBJ2-1|once|TRBD2|16
CASSLALAGGLGEQFF
TGTGCCAGCAGCTTAGCTTTAGCGGGAGGGCTAGGGGAGCAGTTCTTC
>TRBV25-1|TRBJ2-1|NA|TRBD2|16
CASSELGREGSNEQFF
TGTGCCAGCAGTGAATTGGGGAGGGAGGGCTCAAATGAGCAGTTCTTC
>TRBV6-6|TRBJ2-1|NA|TRBD2|16
CASSRSGRATYNEQFF
TGTGCCAGCAGTCGTAGCGGGAGGGCCACCTACAATGAGCAGTTCTTC
>TRBV7-9|TRBJ2-1|NA|TRBD2|15
CASSPGTSGDNEQFF
TGTGCCAGCAGCCCAGGGACTAGCGGGGATAATGAGCAGTTCTTC
>TRBV12-5|TRBJ1-2|once|NA|14
CASGSSDTPSGYTF
TGTGCTAGTGGTTCCTCGGACACCCCCTCGGGCTACACCTTC
>TRBV10-3|TRBJ2-7|many|NA|12
CAISMSEYEQYF
TGTGCCATCAGTATGTCAGAATACGAGCAGTACTTC
>TRBV7-2|TRBJ1-2|NA|NA|13
CASSLQGSYGYTF
TGTGCCAGCAGCTTGCAGGGGAGCTATGGCTACACCTTC
>TRBV9|TRBJ1-2|NA|TRBD1|15
CASSPTGDPNYGYTF
TGTGCCAGCAGCCCGACAGGGGACCCTAACTATGGCTACACCTTC
>TRBV14|TRBJ1-1|once|NA|13
CASSPTGGTEAFF
TGTGCCAGCAGCCCCACCGGGGGAACTGAAGCTTTCTTT
>TRBV7-3|TRBJ2-2|NA|TRBD2|18
CASSPPGLAGGGTGELFF
TGTGCCAGCAGCCCACCGGGACTAGCGGGAGGAGGTACCGGGGAGCTGTTTTTT
>TRBV7-8|TRBJ2-2|NA|NA|16
CASSLFGSANTGELFF
TGTGCCAGCAGCTTATTTGGTAGCGCCAACACCGGGGAGCTGTTTTTT
>TRBV19|TRBJ2-7|NA|TRBD2|14
CASRPSGSLDEQYF
TGTGCCTCCCGACCTAGCGGGAGTCTCGACGAGCAGTACTTC
>TRBV19|TRBJ1-3|NA|TRBD1|16
CASTSPGQGSGNTIYF
TGTGCCAGTACCTCCCCCGGACAGGGATCTGGAAACACCATATATTTT
>TRBV7-9|TRBJ2-2|once|TRBD2|16
CASSPRTSGQDGELFF
TGTGCCAGCAGCCCACGGACTAGCGGGCAGGACGGGGAGCTGTTTTTT
>TRBV28|TRBJ1-2|NA|TRBD1|15
CASSRADRAGYGYTF
TGTGCCAGCAGTCGGGCGGACAGGGCGGGTTATGGCTACACCTTC
>TRBV7-9|TRBJ2-5|once|TRBD2|16
CASTPEERGGQETQYF
TGTGCCAGCACCCCTGAGGAGCGGGGAGGTCAAGAGACCCAGTACTTC
>TRBV4-1|TRBJ2-3|NA|TRBD1|17
CASSQDWGTGITDTQYF
TGCGCCAGCAGCCAAGATTGGGGGACAGGAATCACAGATACGCAGTATTTT
>TRBV10-3|TRBJ2-7|NA|TRBD2|14
CAIAGGPFLDEQYF
TGTGCCATCGCGGGAGGGCCTTTTTTGGACGAGCAGTACTTC
>TRBV7-9|TRBJ2-5|NA|TRBD1|14
CASSLGTGQETQYF
TGTGCCAGCAGCTTAGGGACAGGGCAAGAGACCCAGTACTTC
>TRBV7-3|TRBJ2-2|once|TRBD1|18
CASSLTDRQGPNTGELFF
TGTGCCAGCAGCTTAACGGACCGACAGGGCCCGAACACCGGGGAGCTGTTTTTT
>TRBV6-6|TRBJ2-3|NA|TRBD1|15
CASRSTGDSTDTQYF
TGTGCCAGCAGAAGCACAGGGGATAGCACAGATACGCAGTATTTT
>TRBV21-1|TRBJ1-5|NA|NA|16
CASSKDPSGANQPQHF
TGTGCCAGCAGCAAAGACCCCTCTGGGGCAAATCAGCCCCAGCATTTT
>TRBV19|TRBJ2-1|NA|TRBD1|15
CASNYRTGPYNEQFF
TGTGCCAGTAATTATAGGACAGGGCCCTACAATGAGCAGTTCTTC
>TRBV27|TRBJ1-4|NA|TRBD1|16
CASSFGTGGSGEKLFF
TGTGCCAGCAGTTTTGGGACAGGGGGCAGTGGAGAAAAACTGTTTTTT
>TRBV7-9|TRBJ1-3|many|TRBD1|13
CASSEQGADTIYF
TGTGCCAGCAGCGAACAGGGGGCTGACACCATATATTTT
>TRBV27|TRBJ2-7|few|NA|12
CASSTPWYEQYF
TGTGCCAGCAGTACACCCTGGTACGAGCAGTACTTC
>TRBV30|TRBJ1-2|NA|NA|14
CAWSPLGEGYGYTF
TGTGCCTGGAGCCCTCTCGGGGAAGGATATGGCTACACCTTC
>TRBV14|TRBJ2-2|NA|NA|13
CASSQVNTGELFF
TGTGCCAGCAGCCAAGTTAATACCGGGGAGCTGTTTTTT
>TRBV27|TRBJ2-7|NA|NA|15
CASSSPGRGVYEQYF
TGTGCCAGCAGTTCCCCGGGCAGGGGGGTCTACGAGCAGTACTTC
>TRBV14|TRBJ2-7|NA|NA|14
CASSQDIGSYEQYF
TGTGCCAGCAGCCAAGATATCGGGTCCTACGAGCAGTACTTC
>TRBV28|TRBJ1-3|NA|TRBD1|16
CASSLDRVGFGNTIYF
TGTGCCAGCAGTCTAGACAGGGTAGGGTTTGGAAACACCATATATTTT
>TRBV7-2|TRBJ2-3|NA|TRBD2|18
CASSSTIGTSGFTDTQYF
TGTGCCAGCAGCTCCACTATTGGGACTAGCGGGTTCACAGATACGCAGTATTTT